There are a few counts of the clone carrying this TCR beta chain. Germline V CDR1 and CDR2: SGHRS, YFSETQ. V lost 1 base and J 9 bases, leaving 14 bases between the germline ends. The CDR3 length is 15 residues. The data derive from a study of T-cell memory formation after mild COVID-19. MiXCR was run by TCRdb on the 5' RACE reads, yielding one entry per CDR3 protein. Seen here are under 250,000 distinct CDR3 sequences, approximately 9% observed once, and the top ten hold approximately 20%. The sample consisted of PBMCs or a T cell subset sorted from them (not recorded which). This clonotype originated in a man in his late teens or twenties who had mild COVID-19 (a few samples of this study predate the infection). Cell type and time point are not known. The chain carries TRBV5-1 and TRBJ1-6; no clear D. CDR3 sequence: CASSLSEDNGSPLHF. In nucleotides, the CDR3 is TGCGCCAGCAGCTTGAGCGAGGATAATGGTTCACCCCTCCACTTT.